A single sample gave rise to the 10 T cell receptor beta chains below, sequenced in a study of blood T cell repertoires in COVID-19. Only in-frame clones appear in the TCRdb table, and some are missing; sequencing was by immunoSEQ multiplex PCR. The sample shows around 230,000 clones, more than 85% of them seen only once. Source material: peripheral blood. These receptors were obtained from a man aged 35-49 years with acute or convalescent COVID-19.

The chain joins TRBV6-6 to TRBJ1-5, with a tentative D call TRBD1 (5 bases). Per the germline V gene, CDR1 is MNHNY and CDR2 is SVGAGI (reference sequence). V gave up 5 bases and J gave up 2 bases, with 13 bases separating them. This CDR3 comprises 15 residues. CDR3 nucleotide sequence: TGTGCCAGCAGTGGCACAGGTGCGGGCAATCAGCCCCAGCATTTT. This codes for CASSGTGAGNQPQHF.

This clone was detected a few times. The chain recombines TRBV27 with TRBJ1-6; D gene unclear. From germline, CDR1 is MNHEY and CDR2 SMNVEV (reference sequence). The CDR3 consists of 14 residues. The V and J ends lost 2 bases and 10 bases respectively, with 12 bases between them. Here the CDR3 reads CASSLAPSRSPLHF. The CDR3 DNA sequence: TGTGCCAGCAGTTTAGCTCCTAGTCGGTCACCCCTCCACTTT.

The chain employs TRBV18 and TRBJ2-2, with 10 positions matching TRBD2. This CDR3 is built from 19 residues. J lost 2 bases, V lost 2 bases, and 11 bases had no gene match. Germline assignment: CDR1 KGHSH and CDR2 LQKENI. CDR3 residues: CASSPSGRASRGNTGELFF. CDR3 bases: TGTGCCAGCTCACCAAGCGGGAGGGCCTCTCGCGGAAACACCGGGGAGCTGTTTTTT.

The chain carries TRBV5-4 and TRBJ2-2; tentative D call: TRBD2 (6 bases). Germline V gene sequence: CDR1 SGHNT, CDR2 YYREEE (reference sequence). This CDR3 spans 15 amino acids. V lost 7 bases, J lost 0 bases, and 13 bases lay in between. The chain's CDR3 is CASRSAGSNTGELFF. The CDR3 bases are TGTGCCAGCCGCTCGGCGGGGTCGAACACCGGGGAGCTGTTTTTT.

The V call is TRBV7-2, the J call TRBJ2-3; 15 positions agree with TRBD2. The CDR3 runs to 15 residues. Germline CDR1 and CDR2: SGHTA and FQGNSA. V lost 5 bases and J lost 8; bases outside the gene matches: 5. In DNA form, the CDR3 reads TGTGCCAGCAGCACGGGACTAGCGGGAGGAGGTACGCAGTATTTT. Translation: CASSTGLAGGGTQYF.

The rearrangement uses TRBV24-1 and TRBJ2-2, with D unresolved. This CDR3 comprises 15 residues. Germline V gene sequence: CDR1 KGHDR, CDR2 SFDVKD. The V end was cut by 1 base, the J end by 4 bases, with 9 bases between. The CDR3 nucleotides read TGTGCCACCAGTGATTTTACACAGACCACCGGGGAGCTGTTTTTT. Encoded protein: CATSDFTQTTGELFF.

J is TRBJ2-3 and V is TRBV19; 9 bases line up with TRBD1. Germline V gene data show CDR1 as LNHDA and CDR2 as SQIVND (reference sequence). CDR3 size: 14 residues. With V trimmed by 5 bases and J by 8 bases, 8 bases remained unmatched. The DNA for the CDR3 is TGTGCCAGTAGTGCCTTGACAGGGGGTAGTACGCAGTATTTT. It yields the protein CASSALTGGSTQYF.

The chain is built from TRBV2 and TRBJ2-7; 8 positions match TRBD2. The ends lost 4 bases at V and 4 bases at J; junction bases unmatched: 9. The CDR3 length is 15 residues. CDR1 is SNHLY, CDR2 FYNNEI, per germline. This CDR3 reads CASSAGLVTWYEQYF. The CDR3 region has the DNA TGTGCCAGCAGTGCGGGACTAGTAACCTGGTACGAGCAGTACTTC.

The chain couples TRBV6-5 to TRBJ1-4; D is possibly TRBD1 (5 bases). Trimming removed 6 bases at V and 11 bases at J, with 19 bases between. The CDR3 loop spans 14 amino acids. CDR1 and CDR2 from the germline V gene are MNHEY and SVGAGI. CDR3 region: CASSLTGVGIKLFF. In DNA, the CDR3 is TGTGCCAGCAGCCTGACGGGGGTGGGGATCAAACTGTTTTTT.

The genes are TRBV29-1 and TRBJ1-5; 7 bases are shared with TRBD1. Germline V CDR1 and CDR2: SQVTM, ANQGSEA. The CDR3 is 13 residues long. The V and J ends lost 4 bases and 3 bases, in that order; junction bases with no gene match: 3. The CDR3: CSVGTGTNQPQHF. The CDR3 region has the DNA TGCAGCGTTGGGACAGGCACCAATCAGCCCCAGCATTTT. The full variable domain, rest sourced from reference TRBV29-1 and TRBJ1-5, is SAVISQKPSRDICQRGTSLTIQCQVDSQVTMMFWYRQQPGQSLTLIATANQGSEATYESGFVIDKFPISRPNLTFSTLTVSNMSPEDSSIYLCSVGTGTNQPQHFGDGTRLSIL.